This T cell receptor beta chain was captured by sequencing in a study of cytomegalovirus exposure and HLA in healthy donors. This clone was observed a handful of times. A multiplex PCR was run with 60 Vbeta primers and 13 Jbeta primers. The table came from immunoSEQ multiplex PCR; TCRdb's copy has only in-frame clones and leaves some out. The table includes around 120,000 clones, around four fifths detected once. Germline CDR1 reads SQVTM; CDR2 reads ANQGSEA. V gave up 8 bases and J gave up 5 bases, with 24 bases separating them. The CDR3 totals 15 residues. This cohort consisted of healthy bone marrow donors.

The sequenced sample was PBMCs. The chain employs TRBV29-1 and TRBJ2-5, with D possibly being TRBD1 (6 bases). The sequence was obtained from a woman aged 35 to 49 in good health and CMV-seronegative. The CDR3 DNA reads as TGCAGCTTTGGGTTGCGAGGGGTTGACAGGGAGACCCAGTACTTC. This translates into CSFGLRGVDRETQYF.